This T cell receptor beta chain was sequenced during a study of T cells in localized non-small cell lung cancer. The study's findings and limits: Peak T cell clonality was found in uninvolved adjacent lung, exceeding tumor. Sequencing covered just one tumor region, so heterogeneity cannot be ruled out. Within adjacent lung there appeared a median approximately 58 of the top 100 tumor clones. Blood T cell density predicted longer survival; adjacent-lung clonality, shorter.

As to this clone: Its antigen is still unknown.

Trimming pared 6 bases from V and 1 base from J, leaving 13 bases between. Germline V gene lookup returns CDR1 MNHEY and CDR2 SVGAGI. The CDR3 extends over 15 amino acids. The repertoire was sequenced with immunoSEQ multiplex PCR; TCRdb's copy has only in-frame clones and lacks some. The sample comprises about 26,000 clones, about 88% of which are singletons, and more than 13% rests with the top ten. Sample: peripheral blood, taken before any cancer treatment. The chain recombines TRBV6-5 with TRBJ1-5, with D possibly matching TRBD1 (5 bases). The sequence was collected from a female donor older than 55 with stage II squamous cell lung carcinoma. CDR3 sequence: CASSALGGSNQPQHF. In DNA, the CDR3 is TGTGCCAGCAGCGCTCTCGGGGGGAGCAATCAGCCCCAGCATTTT.